This TCR beta chain was documented in a study of T cells in Graves' hyperthyroidism and ophthalmopathy (dated by TCRdb to between 2019 and 2020). With regard to the full study: Peripheral blood was sampled at the time of initial diagnosis, prior to any treatment. A discovery cohort of roughly 100 patients, 43 with Graves' ophthalmopathy and approximately 57 with stable Graves' hyperthyroidism, was used to find distinguishing TCR V-J signatures. Whether ophthalmopathy could be predicted prospectively was tested in an independent validation cohort made up of approximately 19 hyperthyroidism patients plus 17 patients who later progressed to ophthalmopathy. The 85 to 100 discovery patients were randomly split 7:3 into training and test sets. The study also compared thyroid tissue and blood T-cell repertoires from several Graves' hyperthyroidism patients. Following sampling, methimazole starting at 30 mg daily was given to hyperthyroidism patients, and high-dose intravenous methylprednisolone was given to ophthalmopathy patients. TCR Vbeta CDR3 sequencing of 135 peripheral blood samples (43 ophthalmopathy, about 80 hyperthyroidism and roughly 17 progressor patients) is reported in the paper. Overall study outcomes, separate from this receptor: A model built on a 13 V-J signature distinguished ophthalmopathy from stable hyperthyroidism, reaching about 88% sensitivity and around 81% specificity in cross-validation and 80%/75% in testing. Most expanded thyroid clonotypes (frequency above 0.001) were also detected in blood, a finding suggesting that blood repertoires may reflect thyroid immune responses. Sample size was not statistically predetermined, and investigators were not blinded to group allocation. During validation, the model predicted progression to ophthalmopathy a median of roughly 7.1 months ahead of onset, with more than 55% sensitivity and less than 85% specificity.

Many counts were recorded for this clonotype. Its antigen specificity is not known. No base quality values were provided; no much bigger clone lies one nucleotide off. The germline V gene sets CDR1 to SNHLY and CDR2 to FYNNEI. The CDR3, cysteine through phenylalanine, is 16 amino acids long. CDR3 DNA is the only sequence kept; it has 48 bases, read in frame from the first base. V loses 7 bases, J loses 0 bases, and the germline ends lie 16 bases apart. Amplification of TCR beta CDR3 regions was carried out from RNA transcripts. The TCR CDR3 was subjected to a first round of RT-PCR using the HTBI primer set and the Qiagen OneStep RT-PCR kit. A second multiplex PCR round built the libraries, followed by size selection and purification. Paired-end sequencing of the libraries was performed with 100 bp reads on an Illumina HiSeq2000. Processing in the source paper ran as follows. SOAPnuke was used to process the raw data, removing reads that contained adapters or uncalled bases, had a mean Phred below 15, or lacked an exact match to the constant primer or identifier. COPE v1.2.5 was used to merge high-quality paired reads, and clonotypes were defined as unique nucleotide sequences. MiTCR v1.1 was used to align the clonotypes against IMGT TRBV, TRBD and TRBJ reference segments. Only V-J combinations with frequency above 0.0001, covering about 99% of repertoires, were analysed. A TCS score was defined as the ratio of F50 (clonal expansion) to E x V (chaos), with BLOSUM62-based TCRdist applied between CDR3 peptides within each V-J. Welch's t-statistics and random forest reduced 514 V-J features to under 15, which were used in a naive Bayes classifier (R e1071). TCRdb handled the public reads itself, with Q25 trimming in fastp and clone calling in MiXCR, and kept productive beta chains. When rows share a CDR3 protein, they turn into one entry using the most common DNA and genes. Here the V and J calls rest on TCRdb's processing, not on the authors' analysis. The sample table records about 520,000 distinct CDR3 sequences; approximately 24% of these occur just once. Around 10% of the sample is taken by the ten largest.

Ophthalmopathy patients had moderately to severely active disease, with a Clinical Activity Score of 3 or more, a NOSPECS grade of 4 or more, and a disease duration of less than 3 months. Exclusion was applied to patients with uncontrolled infections, other autoimmune diseases, pregnancy or lactation. Clinical symptoms, serum thyroxine and TRAb, thyroid ultrasound, and orbital computed tomography formed the basis for the diagnoses. Ficoll-Paque density gradient centrifugation was used to isolate PBMCs from approximately 10 ml of fresh peripheral blood. Total RNA was extracted with Trizol reagent, and quality was checked on an Agilent 2100 Bioanalyzer.

This sequence uses TRBV2 and TRBJ1-5; a tentative D call is TRBD1 (6 bases match). The specimen sequenced was blood. The source of this sequence is a woman aged 25-40 years with Graves' ophthalmopathy. CDR3 region: CASKKGGSGSNQPQHF. The nucleotide sequence reads TGTGCCAGCAAAAAAGGGGGTTCGGGTAGCAATCAGCCCCAGCATTTT.